This entry lists 21 T cell receptor beta chains sequenced from one sample in a study of persistence of HIV-infected CD4 T cells. Their cognate antigens are unknown. This was the immunoSEQ version 4 assay in survey mode. Clones were read by immunoSEQ multiplex PCR, and TCRdb kept only the in-frame ones, dropping some. The sample gives around 35,000 clones, about 81% of which show up once; almost 1% is in the top ten. Cells were stimulated with overlapping HIV-1 Gag 15-mer peptides. Memory cells lacking CD40L and CD69 with high CD45RO were sorted. The sample was cultured CD4+ T cells from PBMCs, taken from a patient who received antiretroviral therapy. The source of these receptors is an adult with HIV. The donor label of this sample is uncertain.

This clone has a handful of counts. V and J are TRBV7-2 and TRBJ2-1; possible D gene TRBD1, 6 bases. V was cut by 3 bases and J by 6 bases, with 12 bases left in between. This CDR3 comprises 14 residues. Germline lookup yields CDR1 SGHTA and CDR2 FQGNSA. CDR3 coding DNA: TGTGCCAGCAGCTTCACAGGGATTAGCAATGAGCAGTTCTTC. Translating it yields CASSFTGISNEQFF.

This chain links TRBV5-4 with TRBJ2-3; D unresolved. This CDR3 is 15 amino acids long. Trimming shortened V by 4 bases and J by 0 bases, and 12 bases separated the two germline ends. CDR1 SGHNT and CDR2 YYREEE come from the germline V gene (reference sequence). The CDR3 DNA follows: TGTGCCAGCAGCCCGGCCCCTACGAGCACAGATACGCAGTATTTT. It encodes CASSPAPTSTDTQYF.

The V and J genes are TRBV5-4 and TRBJ2-5; 9 bases line up with TRBD2. With V trimmed by 0 bases and J by 5 bases, 8 bases remained unmatched. The germline V gene encodes CDR1 SGHNT and CDR2 YYREEE (reference sequence). The CDR3 sequence is 16 residues long. The CDR3 sequence is CASSLVSRGGRETQYF. Written as DNA, the CDR3 is TGTGCCAGCAGCTTGGTCTCGCGGGGGGGCCGGGAGACCCAGTACTTC.

This clone was seen just once. The chain is built from TRBV7-6 and TRBJ2-1, with 7 bases fitting TRBD1. Germline trimming cut 3 bases from V and 1 base from J; bases unmatched to any gene: 3. Germline V gene lookup returns CDR1 SGHVS and CDR2 FNYEAQ. The CDR3 has 15 amino acids. CDR3 DNA: TGTGCCAGCAGCTTGGAACAGGGGTCCTACAATGAGCAGTTCTTC. It encodes CASSLEQGSYNEQFF. Combining the CDR3 with reference TRBV7-6 and TRBJ2-1 gives the whole variable domain GAGVSQSPRYKVTKRGQDVALRCDPISGHVSLYWYRQALGQGPEFLTYFNYEAQQDKSGLPNDRFSAERPEGSISTLTIQRTEQRDSAMYRCASSLEQGSYNEQFFGPGTRLTVL.

Comments on this clone: One end of the junction is discordant with germline, which a read error may explain. The chain couples TRBV5-6 to TRBJ1-1; 9 bases match TRBD1. Germline CDR1 SGHDT, CDR2 YYEEEE. CDR3 length: 12 amino acids. CDR3 in amino acids: CASSLWTGVRIF. CDR3 DNA: TGTGCCAGCAGCTTGTGGACAGGGGTGAGGATCTTT.

The chain couples TRBV7-3 to TRBJ2-3, with 7 bases lining up with TRBD1. Per germline, CDR1 SGHTA and CDR2 FQGTGA. With 0 bases clipped from V and 2 bases from J, the junction kept 2 bases outside the gene matches. CDR3 size: 15 residues. CDR3 protein: CASSLTDRDTDTQYF. As DNA, the CDR3 is TGTGCCAGCAGCTTAACAGACAGGGACACAGATACGCAGTATTTT.

This chain links TRBV27 with TRBJ2-7; 8 nucleotides line up with TRBD1. V was clipped by 5 bases and J by 5 bases; unmatched bases: 5. The CDR3 length is 13 residues. Per the germline V gene, CDR1 is MNHEY and CDR2 is SMNVEV (reference sequence). CDR3 bases: TGTGCCAGCAGTCCGCACAGGGGGAACGAGCAGTACGTC. Translated: CASSPHRGNEQYV.

This chain joins TRBV6-5 and TRBJ1-2; D is undetermined. The CDR3 runs to 13 residues. Germline values: CDR1 MNHEY, CDR2 SVGAGI. The ends were cut back, 5 bases at V and 4 bases at J, with 11 bases in the middle. CDR3 nucleotide sequence: TGTGCCAGCAGTCCCGACGGTAGCTATGGCTACACCTTC. Its protein product is CASSPDGSYGYTF.

The V gene is TRBV11-3, the J gene TRBJ1-1, with D perhaps matching TRBD1 (5 bases). With 2 bases removed from V and 7 bases from J, the gap between germline ends came to 8 bases. CDR3 length: 12 amino acids. Germline assignment: CDR1 SGHNT and CDR2 YENEEA. CDR3: CASSLRGGEAFF. The CDR3 coding sequence is TGTGCCAGCAGCTTAAGGGGCGGTGAAGCTTTCTTT.

The chain couples TRBV6-5 to TRBJ1-5; D unclear. This CDR3 has 14 amino acids. Germline-derived CDR1 and CDR2 are MNHEY and SVGAGI. Trimming removed 5 bases from V and 2 bases from J, with 10 bases in between. Here the CDR3 DNA reads TGTGCCAGCAGTCCTAGTGGGGGCAATCAGCCCCAGCATTTT. Translated, it gives CASSPSGGNQPQHF.

This chain joins TRBV5-4 and TRBJ1-1, with D perhaps TRBD1 (6 bases). The CDR3 has 15 residues. V gave up 4 bases and J gave up 2 bases, with 15 bases separating them. Germline-derived CDR1 and CDR2 are SGHNT and YYREEE (reference sequence). The DNA for the CDR3 is TGTGCCAGCAGCGTTGTTGGGACATCTAACACTGAAGCTTTCTTT. It specifies CASSVVGTSNTEAFF.

This clone was seen a single time. The rearrangement uses TRBV29-1 and TRBJ1-2; 7 bases line up with TRBD1. Trimming took 7 bases from V and 3 from J; bases not matched to a gene: 11. The CDR3 sequence is 14 residues long. Germline lookup yields CDR1 SQVTM and CDR2 ANQGSEA. The CDR3: CSGGQSSVDYGYTF. As DNA, the CDR3 is TGCAGCGGGGGACAGTCCTCGGTGGACTATGGCTACACCTTC.

This chain connects TRBV30 to TRBJ2-5; 8 bases are a match to TRBD2. The V segment lost 4 bases and the J segment 2 bases; nucleotides outside the gene matches: 3. Per germline, CDR1 GTSNPN and CDR2 SVGIG (reference sequence). This CDR3 is 13 amino acids long. CDR3 DNA: TGTGCCTGGAAGGCGGGGGGTCAAGAGACCCAGTACTTC. This gives the protein CAWKAGGQETQYF.

As for this clone: The same CDR3 also results from other DNA sequences found in this sample. The J gene is TRBJ1-2, the V gene TRBV29-1, with a tentative D call TRBD1 (5 bases). Trimming removed 0 bases at V and 3 bases at J, with 5 bases between. Germline V gene data show CDR1 as SQVTM and CDR2 as ANQGSEA. This CDR3 region has 12 residues. The CDR3 DNA sequence: TGCAGCGTTGAAGAGGGGGACTATGGCTACACCTTC. This codes for CSVEEGDYGYTF.

The genes are TRBV24-1 and TRBJ2-1; D gene unclear. The CDR3 extends over 13 amino acids. CDR1 KGHDR and CDR2 SFDVKD come from the germline V gene. Trimming stripped 2 bases from V and 4 bases from J, with 5 bases between. This CDR3 is CATSDSDYNEQFF. CDR3 DNA: TGTGCCACCAGTGATTCAGATTACAATGAGCAGTTCTTC.

The V gene is TRBV6-5, the J gene TRBJ1-5; the match to TRBD1 covers 9 bases. Germline V lookup: CDR1 MNHEY, CDR2 SVGAGI. The CDR3 runs to 14 residues. The junction had 5 bases not matched to a gene; V was cut back by 7 bases and J by 4 bases. CDR3 residues: CASMEGTGNQPQHF. CDR3 coding DNA: TGTGCCAGCATGGAGGGGACAGGGAATCAGCCCCAGCATTTT.

This clone was recorded only once. This chain links TRBV6-1 with TRBJ1-5, with D perhaps TRBD1 (6 bases). CDR1 and CDR2 (germline): MNHNS, SASEGT. The CDR3 contains 13 residues. Trimming removed 5 bases at V and 6 bases at J, with 11 bases between. The CDR3 DNA sequence: TGTGCCAGCAGTTGGGACATTACTCAGCCCCAGCATTTT. This encodes CASSWDITQPQHF.

J is TRBJ1-5 and V is TRBV6-1, with TRBD1 matching over 7 bases. Unmatched junction bases numbered 7, after V lost 1 base and J lost 7 bases. This CDR3 comprises 15 residues. Germline V lookup: CDR1 MNHNS, CDR2 SASEGT. For the CDR3, the DNA is TGTGCCAGCAGTGAAGGATCCAGGGGGAACCAGCCCCAGCATTTT. It yields the protein CASSEGSRGNQPQHF.

The rearrangement uses TRBV29-1 and TRBJ2-2; 8 nucleotides match TRBD2. After removal of 6 bases from V and 1 base from J, the junction contained 10 bases not matched to a gene. Per germline, CDR1 SQVTM and CDR2 ANQGSEA. The CDR3 sequence is 16 residues long. CDR3 DNA sequence: TGCAGCGTGGACCCTGGGACTAGTGTGAACACCGGGGAGCTGTTTTTT. It is translated as CSVDPGTSVNTGELFF.

The chain carries TRBV7-3 and TRBJ1-2; possibly TRBD1 for D (6 bases). The CDR3 has 13 amino acids. The V gene lost 0 bases and the J gene lost 6 bases, with 8 bases spanning the gap. Germline V gene lookup returns CDR1 SGHTA and CDR2 FQGTGA. The chain's CDR3 is CASSLTRDNGYTF. The DNA of the CDR3 is TGTGCCAGCAGCTTAACACGGGACAATGGCTACACCTTC.

V gene TRBV9 combines with J gene TRBJ2-7; D might be TRBD1 (5 bases). With 5 bases removed from V and 2 bases from J, the gap between germline ends came to 14 bases. CDR3 length: 14 residues. The V gene's germline CDR1 is SGDLS and CDR2 YYNGEE. In DNA, the CDR3 is TGTGCCAGCAGTGGCAGGACACCCCCCTACGAGCAGTACTTC. Translated: CASSGRTPPYEQYF.